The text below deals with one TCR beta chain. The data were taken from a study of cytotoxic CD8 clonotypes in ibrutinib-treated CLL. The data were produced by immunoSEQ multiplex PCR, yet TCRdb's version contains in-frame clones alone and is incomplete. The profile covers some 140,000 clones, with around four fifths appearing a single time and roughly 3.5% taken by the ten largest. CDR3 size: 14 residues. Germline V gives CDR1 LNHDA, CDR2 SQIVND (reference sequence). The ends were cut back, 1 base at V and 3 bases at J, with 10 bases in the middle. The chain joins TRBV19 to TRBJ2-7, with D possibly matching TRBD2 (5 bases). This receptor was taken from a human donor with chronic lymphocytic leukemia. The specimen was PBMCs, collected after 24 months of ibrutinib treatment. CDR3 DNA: TGTGCCAGTAGTATAGGGCCGCGGGTCTACGAGCAGTACTTC. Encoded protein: CASSIGPRVYEQYF. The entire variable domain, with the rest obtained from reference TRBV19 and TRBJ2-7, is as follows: DGGITQSPKYLFRKEGQNVTLSCEQNLNHDAMYWYRQDPGQGLRLIYYSQIVNDFQKGDIAEGYSVSREKKESFPLTVTSAQKNPTAFYLCASSIGPRVYEQYFGPGTRLTVT.